There are many counts of the clone carrying this T cell receptor beta chain. No antigen is known for it. Drawn from each donor were roughly 9.4 milliliters of peripheral blood. Total RNA, at least 5.5 micrograms per sample, came from PBMCs. These data originate in a study of blood T cells in healthy people across ages. Points from the study as a whole: Donors of long life had a larger count of naive CD4+ cells and greater diversity than aged donors.

Per the germline V gene, CDR1 is MNHNY and CDR2 is SVGAGI (reference sequence). Trimming pared 3 bases from V and 2 bases from J, leaving 9 bases between. CDR3 size: 14 residues. PCR was performed a second time for about 7 to 12 cycles using a sample-barcoded 5' primer and a J-beta primer mix. A template-switch adaptor containing 12 random nucleotides labeled each cDNA molecule. Each CDR3 protein is one row after TCRdb ran MiXCR on the 5' RACE reads. The sample consists of 1.5 million to 2 million distinct CDR3 sequences, roughly a third of them appearing once. This clonotype originated in a woman in her twenties or thirties in good health. The V gene is TRBV6-6, the J gene TRBJ2-3; D remains unclear. What was sequenced was blood. The CDR3, as DNA: TGTGCCAGCAGTTATATGGCTAACACAGATACGCAGTATTTT. This codes for CASSYMANTDTQYF.